This T cell receptor (beta chain) emerged from a study of cytomegalovirus exposure and HLA in healthy donors. The CDR3 contains 14 residues. The junction had 4 bases not matched to a gene; V was cut back by 4 bases and J by 4 bases. Germline CDR1 and CDR2: SGHDT and YYEEEE. The PCR ran on 60 Vbeta and 13 Jbeta primers. Sequencing was performed with immunoSEQ multiplex PCR; in TCRdb, only in-frame clones are kept and a portion is missing. This repertoire includes 130,000 or so clones. The origin of this receptor is a woman aged 18 to 35 in good health and CMV-seronegative. Sequencing used PBMCs. The J gene is TRBJ2-7, the V gene TRBV5-6, with TRBD2 matching over 11 bases. The CDR3 loop is CASSQGTSGYEQYV. CDR3 nucleotide sequence: TGTGCCAGCAGCCAAGGGACTAGCGGTTACGAGCAGTACGTC.